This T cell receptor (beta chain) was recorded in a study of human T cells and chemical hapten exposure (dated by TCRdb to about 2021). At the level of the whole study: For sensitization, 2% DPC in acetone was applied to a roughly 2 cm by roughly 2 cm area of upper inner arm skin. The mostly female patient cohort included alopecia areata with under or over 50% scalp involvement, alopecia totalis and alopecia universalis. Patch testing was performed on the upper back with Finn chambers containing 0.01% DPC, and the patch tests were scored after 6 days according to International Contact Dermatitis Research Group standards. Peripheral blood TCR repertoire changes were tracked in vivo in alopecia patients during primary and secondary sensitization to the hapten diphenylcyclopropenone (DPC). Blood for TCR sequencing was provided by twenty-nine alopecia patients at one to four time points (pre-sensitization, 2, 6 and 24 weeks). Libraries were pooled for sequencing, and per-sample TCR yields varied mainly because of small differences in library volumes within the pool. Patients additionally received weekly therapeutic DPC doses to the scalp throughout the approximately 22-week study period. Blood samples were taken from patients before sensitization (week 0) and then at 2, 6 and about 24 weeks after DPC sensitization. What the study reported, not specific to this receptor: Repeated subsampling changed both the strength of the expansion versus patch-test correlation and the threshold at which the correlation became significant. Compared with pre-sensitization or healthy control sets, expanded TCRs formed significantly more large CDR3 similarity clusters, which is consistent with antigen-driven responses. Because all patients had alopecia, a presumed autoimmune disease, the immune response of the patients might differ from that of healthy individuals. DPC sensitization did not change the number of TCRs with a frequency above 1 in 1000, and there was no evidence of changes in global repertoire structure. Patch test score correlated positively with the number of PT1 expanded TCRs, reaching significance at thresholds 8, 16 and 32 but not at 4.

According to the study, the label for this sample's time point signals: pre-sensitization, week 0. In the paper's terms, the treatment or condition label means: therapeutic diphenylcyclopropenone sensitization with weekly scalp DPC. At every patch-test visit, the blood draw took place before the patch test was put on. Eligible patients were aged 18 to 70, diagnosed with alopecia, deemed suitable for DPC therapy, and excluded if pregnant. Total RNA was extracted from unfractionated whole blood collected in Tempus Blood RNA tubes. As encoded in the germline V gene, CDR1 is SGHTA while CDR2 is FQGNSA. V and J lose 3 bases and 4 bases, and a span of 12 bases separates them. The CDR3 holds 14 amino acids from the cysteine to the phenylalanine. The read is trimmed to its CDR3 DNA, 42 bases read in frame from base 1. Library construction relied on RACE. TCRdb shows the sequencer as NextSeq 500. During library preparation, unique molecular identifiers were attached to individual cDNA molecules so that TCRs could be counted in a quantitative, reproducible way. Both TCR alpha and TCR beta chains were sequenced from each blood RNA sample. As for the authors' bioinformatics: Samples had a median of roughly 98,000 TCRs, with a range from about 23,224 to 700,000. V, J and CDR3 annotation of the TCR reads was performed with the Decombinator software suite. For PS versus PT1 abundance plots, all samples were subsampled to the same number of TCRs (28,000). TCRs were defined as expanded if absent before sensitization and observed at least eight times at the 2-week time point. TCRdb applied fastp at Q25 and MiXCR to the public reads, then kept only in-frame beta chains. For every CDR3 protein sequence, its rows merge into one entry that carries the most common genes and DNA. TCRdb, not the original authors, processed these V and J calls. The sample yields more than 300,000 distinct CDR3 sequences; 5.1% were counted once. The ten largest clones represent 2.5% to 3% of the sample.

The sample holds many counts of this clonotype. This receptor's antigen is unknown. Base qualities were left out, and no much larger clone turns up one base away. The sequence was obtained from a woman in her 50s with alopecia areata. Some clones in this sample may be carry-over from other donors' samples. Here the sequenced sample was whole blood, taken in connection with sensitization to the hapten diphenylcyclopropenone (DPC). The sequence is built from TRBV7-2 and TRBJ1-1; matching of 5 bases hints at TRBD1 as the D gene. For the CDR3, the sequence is CASSLTAAGTEAFF. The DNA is TGTGCCAGCAGCTTGACAGCCGCGGGCACTGAAGCTTTCTTT.